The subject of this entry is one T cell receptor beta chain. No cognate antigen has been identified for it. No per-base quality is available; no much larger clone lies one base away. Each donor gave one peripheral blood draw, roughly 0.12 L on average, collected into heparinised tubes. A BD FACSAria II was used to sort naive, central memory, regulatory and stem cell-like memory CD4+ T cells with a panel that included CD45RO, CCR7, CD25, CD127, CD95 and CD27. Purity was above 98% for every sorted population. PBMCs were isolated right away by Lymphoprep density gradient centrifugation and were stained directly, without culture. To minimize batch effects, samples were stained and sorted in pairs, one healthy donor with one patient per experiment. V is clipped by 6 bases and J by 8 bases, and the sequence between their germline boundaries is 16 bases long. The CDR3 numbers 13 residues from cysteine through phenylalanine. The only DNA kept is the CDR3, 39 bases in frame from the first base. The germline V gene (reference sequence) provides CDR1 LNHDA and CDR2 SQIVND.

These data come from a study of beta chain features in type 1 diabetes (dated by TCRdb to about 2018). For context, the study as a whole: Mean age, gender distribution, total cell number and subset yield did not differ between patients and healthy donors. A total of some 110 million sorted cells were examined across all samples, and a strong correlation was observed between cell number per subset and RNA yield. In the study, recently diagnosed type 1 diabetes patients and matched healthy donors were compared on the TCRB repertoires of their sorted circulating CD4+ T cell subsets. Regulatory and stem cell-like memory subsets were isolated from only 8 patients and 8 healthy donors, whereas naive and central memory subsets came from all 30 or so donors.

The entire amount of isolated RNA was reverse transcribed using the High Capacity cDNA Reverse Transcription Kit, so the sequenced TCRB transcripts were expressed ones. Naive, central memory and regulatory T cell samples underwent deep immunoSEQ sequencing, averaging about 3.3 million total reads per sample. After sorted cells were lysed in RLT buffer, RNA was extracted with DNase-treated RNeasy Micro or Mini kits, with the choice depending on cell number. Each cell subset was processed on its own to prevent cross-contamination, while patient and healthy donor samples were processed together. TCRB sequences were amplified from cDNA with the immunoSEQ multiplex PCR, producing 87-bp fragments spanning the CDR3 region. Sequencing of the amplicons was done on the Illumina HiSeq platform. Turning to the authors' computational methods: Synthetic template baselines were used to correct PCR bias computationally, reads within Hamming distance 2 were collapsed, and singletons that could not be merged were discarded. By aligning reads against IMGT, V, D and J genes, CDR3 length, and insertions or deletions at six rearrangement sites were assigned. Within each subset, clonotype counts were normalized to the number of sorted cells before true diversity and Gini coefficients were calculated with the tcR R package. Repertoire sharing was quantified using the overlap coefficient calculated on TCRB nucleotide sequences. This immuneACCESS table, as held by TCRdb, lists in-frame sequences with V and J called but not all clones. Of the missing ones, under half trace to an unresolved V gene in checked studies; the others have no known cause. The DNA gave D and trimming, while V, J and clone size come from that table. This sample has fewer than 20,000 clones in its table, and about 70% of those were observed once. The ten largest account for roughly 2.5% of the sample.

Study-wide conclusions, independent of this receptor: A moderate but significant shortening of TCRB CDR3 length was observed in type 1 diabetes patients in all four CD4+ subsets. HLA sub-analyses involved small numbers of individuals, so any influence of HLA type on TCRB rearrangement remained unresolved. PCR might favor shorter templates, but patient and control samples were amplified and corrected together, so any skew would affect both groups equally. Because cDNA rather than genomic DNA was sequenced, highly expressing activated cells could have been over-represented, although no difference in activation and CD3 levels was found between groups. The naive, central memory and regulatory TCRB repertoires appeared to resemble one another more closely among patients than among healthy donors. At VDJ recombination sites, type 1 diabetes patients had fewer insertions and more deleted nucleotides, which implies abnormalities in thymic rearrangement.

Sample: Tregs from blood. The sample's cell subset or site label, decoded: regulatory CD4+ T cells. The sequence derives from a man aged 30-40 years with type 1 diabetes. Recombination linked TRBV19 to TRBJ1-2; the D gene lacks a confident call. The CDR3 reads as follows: CASRRGREGGYTF. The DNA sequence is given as TGTGCCAGTAGACGAGGACGCGAGGGCGGCTACACCTTC. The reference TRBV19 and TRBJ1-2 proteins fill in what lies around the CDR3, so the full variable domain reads DGGITQSPKYLFRKEGQNVTLSCEQNLNHDAMYWYRQDPGQGLRLIYYSQIVNDFQKGDIAEGYSVSREKKESFPLTVTSAQKNPTAFYLCASRRGREGGYTFGSGTRLTVV.